These 32 T cell receptor beta chains came from one sample sequenced in a study of blood T cells in healthy people across ages (dated by TCRdb to 2014 to 2015). Library creation used 5' RACE. The data were produced on an Illumina HiSeq 2500. A second about 7 to 12 cycle PCR used a sample-barcoded 5' primer and a J-beta primer mix. TCRdb's own reprocessing of the public reads used fastp at Q25 and MiXCR and kept productive beta chains. Identical CDR3 protein sequences are pooled into one entry, listed with their most common genes and DNA. Within this sample are under 850,000 distinct CDR3 sequences, with about 37% of them counted one time only. About an eighth of the sample comes from the top ten. The sample was blood. These receptors came from a man between 18 and 35 years old in good health.

With respect to this clonotype: A much larger clone lies a single base off, so this may be a read error. The J gene is TRBJ2-7, the V gene TRBV20-1, with D perhaps matching TRBD1 (6 bases). The CDR3 is 14 residues long. Germline loops: CDR1 DFQATT, CDR2 SNEGSKA (reference sequence). Trimming stripped 3 bases from V and 0 bases from J, with 12 bases between. DNA of the CDR3: TGCAGTGCTAGTTCAAGGGGGTCCTCCTACGAGCAGTACTTC. This translates into CSASSRGSSYEQYF.

The chain is built from TRBV2 and TRBJ2-1; TRBD2 matches 11 bases. Trimming at V came to 6 bases and at J to 7 bases, leaving 2 bases not matched to a gene. This CDR3 comprises 13 residues. Germline CDR1 and CDR2: SNHLY and FYNNEI. The CDR3 here is CASRLAGVNEQFF. CDR3 in DNA: TGTGCCAGCAGACTAGCGGGAGTTAATGAGCAGTTCTTC.

This clonotype has only a few counts. This chain links TRBV27 with TRBJ2-3, with a weak D call TRBD2 (7 bases). The germline gives CDR1 MNHEY, CDR2 SMNVEV (reference sequence). CDR3 length: 14 residues. Trimming took off 6 bases at V and 0 bases at J, with 10 bases between the two ends. In DNA form, the CDR3 reads TGTGCCAGCAGACGGGGGGCCAGCACAGATACGCAGTATTTT. It specifies CASRRGASTDTQYF.

This clonotype has just a few counts. The chain joins TRBV25-1 to TRBJ1-2; D gene ambiguous. The V gene lost 7 bases and the J gene lost 0 bases, with 18 bases spanning the gap. Per the germline V gene, CDR1 is MGHDK and CDR2 is SYGVNS. This CDR3 is built from 16 residues. The CDR3 loop reads CASMSRTDPSNYGYTF. The CDR3, as DNA: TGTGCCAGCATGAGTAGGACGGATCCCTCTAACTATGGCTACACCTTC.

About this clonotype: With a much larger clone just one base away, this may be a read error. The CDR3, as DNA: TGTGCCATCGGTCGGGACAGCATGAACACTGAAGCTTTCTTT. It yields the protein CAIGRDSMNTEAFF. The V and J genes are TRBV10-3 and TRBJ1-1, with 7 bases identical to TRBD1. The germline CDR1 and CDR2 sequences are ENHRY and SYGVKD. J was trimmed by 0 bases and V by 8 bases; bases with no gene match: 6. The CDR3 length is 14 residues.

This clonotype was seen only once. The chain uses TRBV20-1 and TRBJ1-2; a possible D gene is TRBD1 (6 bases). The CDR3 is made up of 14 amino acids. CDR1 is DFQATT and CDR2 is SNEGSKA in the germline V gene (reference sequence). The V gene lost 0 bases and the J gene lost 4 bases, with 12 bases spanning the gap. The CDR3 bases are TGCAGTGCTAGAGATAGGCAGGGGATCTATGGCTACACCTTC. This gives the protein CSARDRQGIYGYTF.

About this clonotype itself: A much larger clone sits a single nucleotide away, making a read error possible. The rearrangement joins TRBV12-3 or TRBV12-4 to TRBJ2-3; D assignment may be TRBD1 or TRBD2 (5 bases each). This CDR3 comprises 14 residues. Trimming took off 2 bases at V and 6 bases at J, with 12 bases between the two ends. CDR3 region: CASSLLLEGDTQYF. The CDR3, as DNA: TGTGCCAGCAGTTTACTACTAGAGGGGGATACGCAGTATTTT.

This sequence joins TRBV4-2 and TRBJ1-1, with TRBD1 identical over 7 bases. Germline loops: CDR1 LGHNA, CDR2 YNFKEQ. The V gene end was trimmed by 0 bases and the J gene end by 5 bases; junction bases not matched to a gene: 9. This CDR3 is 16 amino acids long. The CDR3 sequence is CASSQDIRGAQTEAFF. In DNA, the CDR3 is TGTGCCAGCAGCCAAGACATCAGGGGGGCGCAGACTGAAGCTTTCTTT.

The V gene is TRBV4-3, the J gene TRBJ2-5, with 8 nucleotides matching TRBD2. J lost 5 bases, V lost 0 bases, and 5 bases had no gene match. CDR1 and CDR2 from the germline V gene are LGHNA and YSLEER. The CDR3 is made up of 15 amino acids. CDR3 bases: TGCGCCAGCAGCCAAGATGGGACTAGTCAGGAGACCCAGTACTTC. As protein: CASSQDGTSQETQYF.

The J gene is TRBJ2-1, the V gene TRBV5-1; 9 bases align to TRBD2. The J call may be faulty, since TRBJ2-7 better matches the DNA end. The CDR3 contains 16 residues. Germline V CDR1 and CDR2: SGHRS, YFSETQ. This CDR3 is CASSISSSGAYNEQYF. For the CDR3, the DNA is TGCGCCAGCAGCATTTCCTCTAGCGGGGCATACAATGAGCAGTACTTC.

This clonotype was picked up one time. At one end, the junction sequence differs from germline, possibly due to a read error. The V gene is TRBV20-1, the J gene TRBJ1-4; the D is unclear. This CDR3 spans 15 amino acids. From germline, CDR1 is DFQATT and CDR2 SNEGSKA (reference sequence). The CDR3 sequence is CSAPNPSTTNEKLFF. CDR3 bases: TGTAGTGCTCCCAATCCGAGCACAACTAATGAAAAACTGTTTTTT.

This clonotype was seen ten or more times. This chain uses TRBV7-2 with TRBJ2-3, with D hard to call. The V and J ends lost 6 bases and 3 bases respectively, with 13 bases between them. Germline CDR1 reads SGHTA; CDR2 reads FQGNSA. The CDR3 has 14 residues. The CDR3 DNA is TGTGCCAGCAGTTTGGTGGGCCCGACAGATACGCAGTATTTT. Protein sequence: CASSLVGPTDTQYF.

This clonotype has a handful of counts. The chain combines TRBV5-1 with TRBJ1-3; the D gene is possibly TRBD1 (5 bases). Between the trimmed V and J ends, which lost 1 base and 0 bases, there was a span of 11 bases. Germline-derived CDR1 and CDR2 are SGHRS and YFSETQ. The CDR3 extends over 16 amino acids. The CDR3, as DNA: TGCGCCAGCAGCTTGACATGGGACTACTCTGGAAACACCATATATTTT. It encodes CASSLTWDYSGNTIYF.

About this clonotype itself: One base away lies a much larger clone, so this may be a sequencing read error. V is TRBV5-5 and J is TRBJ1-1; 10 bases agree with TRBD1. The CDR3 spans 16 residues. Per germline, CDR1 SGHKS and CDR2 YYEKEE (reference sequence). DNA of the CDR3: TGTGCCAGCAGCCTGGGACAGGGGCTGGAGGGGACTGAAGGTTTCTTT. This sequence encodes CASSLGQGLEGTEGFF.

A remark on this clonotype: This sequence may be a read error, since a much larger clone differs from it by one base. The V call is TRBV20-1, the J call TRBJ2-7; D is possibly TRBD2 (5 bases). This CDR3 comprises 13 residues. Trimming shortened V by 4 bases and J by 5 bases, and 15 bases separated the two germline ends. CDR1 DFQATT and CDR2 SNEGSKA come from the germline V gene (reference sequence). In DNA, the CDR3 is TGCAGTGCTATCGACTATCGAACCGACGAGCAGTACTTC. This encodes CSAIDYRTDEQYF.

CDR3 region: CASSPRGGSVNTEAFF. The CDR3 DNA reads TGTGCCAGCTCACCCCGGGGGGGCAGTGTGAACACTGAAGCTTTCTTT. The rearrangement links TRBV18 to TRBJ1-1; D is possibly TRBD1 (6 bases). Germline V gives CDR1 KGHSH, CDR2 LQKENI. The CDR3 contains 16 residues. The ends were cut back, 3 bases at V and 0 bases at J, with 14 bases in the middle.

This clonotype was picked up many times. Its ends do not fully match the called genes, so a read error is possible. This chain uses TRBV12-3 or TRBV12-4 with TRBJ2-7; D ambiguous. The CDR3 runs to 16 residues. The CDR3 coding sequence is TGTGCCAGCAGCTTAGCCCCGCCGCCGACATCCTACGAGCAGTACTTC. As protein: CASSLAPPPTSYEQYF.

This clonotype appeared a few times. V usage is TRBV29-1 and J usage is TRBJ1-5, with TRBD1 as a possible D gene (6 bases). Germline values: CDR1 SQVTM, CDR2 ANQGSEA. V was pared by 5 bases and J by 11 bases, with 19 bases between. CDR3 length: 13 amino acids. CDR3: CSVTRDTTQTQHF. The CDR3 DNA follows: TGCAGCGTTACCCGGGACACCACTCAAACCCAGCATTTT. Complete variable domain (other parts from reference TRBV29-1 and TRBJ1-5): SAVISQKPSRDICQRGTSLTIQCQVDSQVTMMFWYRQQPGQSLTLIATANQGSEATYESGFVIDKFPISRPNLTFSTLTVSNMSPEDSSIYLCSVTRDTTQTQHFGDGTRLSIL.

V gene TRBV20-1 combines with J gene TRBJ2-5; weak D call: TRBD1 (5 bases). The CDR3 totals 12 residues. From germline, CDR1 is DFQATT and CDR2 SNEGSKA (reference sequence). V was clipped by 1 base and J by 4 bases, with 7 bases between them. CDR3 in amino acids: CSARGQIETQYF. CDR3 sequence (DNA): TGCAGTGCTAGAGGACAGATAGAGACCCAGTACTTC.

This rearrangement joins TRBV7-7 to TRBJ2-6; D is unclear. CDR1 SSHAT and CDR2 FNYEAQ come from the germline V gene (reference sequence). The V end lost 5 bases, the J end lost 1 base, and 12 bases lay between the germline ends. The CDR3 extends over 16 amino acids. The CDR3 nucleotides read TGTGCCAGCAGCCCGGACGGACCTTCTGGGGCCAACGTCCTGACTTTC. This translates into CASSPDGPSGANVLTF.

The V call is TRBV5-1, the J call TRBJ2-1, with 10 bases identical to TRBD1. CDR3 length: 13 residues. V gave up 3 bases and J gave up 9 bases; unmatched junction bases: 3. Germline CDR1 is SGHRS and CDR2 is YFSETQ. CDR3 in DNA: TGCGCCAGCAGCTCCCGGGACAGGGGTGAGCAGTTCTTC. Residues: CASSSRDRGEQFF.

This clonotype was seen a handful of times. The chain employs TRBV29-1 and TRBJ1-1; D perhaps matches TRBD1 (5 bases). Germline V gives CDR1 SQVTM, CDR2 ANQGSEA. Trimming shortened V by 5 bases and J by 5 bases, and 18 bases separated the two germline ends. This CDR3 is built from 14 residues. In DNA, the CDR3 is TGCAGCGTTTCTTCAGGGTTAGAGGGGACTGAAGCTTTCTTT. Its protein product is CSVSSGLEGTEAFF.

The chain carries TRBV15 and TRBJ1-2; 9 bases fit TRBD1. The CDR3 is 16 residues long. With V trimmed by 0 bases and J by 8 bases, 10 bases remained unmatched. Germline CDR1 reads LNHNV; CDR2 reads YYDKDF (reference sequence). The CDR3 sequence is CATSRDLLDRGVGYTF. CDR3 nucleotide sequence: TGTGCCACCAGCAGAGATTTGTTGGACAGGGGAGTCGGCTACACCTTC. The full variable domain, rest sourced from reference TRBV15 and TRBJ1-2, is DAMVIQNPRYQVTQFGKPVTLSCSQTLNHNVMYWYQQKSSQAPKLLFHYYDKDFNNEADTPDNFQSRRPNTSFCFLDIRSPGLGDTAMYLCATSRDLLDRGVGYTFGSGTRLTVV.

The chain combines TRBV29-1 with TRBJ2-2, with 10 bases fitting TRBD2. The CDR3 has 15 amino acids. CDR1 SQVTM and CDR2 ANQGSEA come from the germline V gene. With V trimmed by 6 bases and J by 4 bases, 8 bases remained unmatched. For the CDR3, the DNA is TGCAGCGTCACTAGCGGGGCGGCGGGCACCGGGGAGCTGTTTTTT. This sequence encodes CSVTSGAAGTGELFF.

This clonotype was recorded only once. The chain recombines TRBV7-9 with TRBJ2-1; the D gene could be TRBD1 or TRBD2 (6 bases each). In germline, CDR1 is SEHNR, CDR2 FQNEAQ (reference sequence). CDR3 length: 15 amino acids. V was trimmed by 1 base and J by 7 bases, leaving 14 bases between them. CDR3 sequence reads: CASSLEGGPRNEQFF. CDR3 bases: TGTGCCAGCAGCTTAGAGGGGGGCCCCCGAAATGAGCAGTTCTTC.

This clonotype was picked up a small number of times. The rearrangement links TRBV9 to TRBJ2-1, with TRBD1 as a possible D gene (6 bases). V lost 4 bases, J lost 4 bases, and 15 bases lay in between. The CDR3 spans 15 residues. Looked up from germline, CDR1 is SGDLS and CDR2 is YYNGEE. CDR3 bases: TGTGCCAGCAGCCTATCGGACAGCTTTTACAATGAGCAGTTCTTC. It translates to CASSLSDSFYNEQFF.

The chain joins TRBV7-8 to TRBJ2-1; D gene uncertain. V was trimmed by 0 bases and J by 6 bases, leaving 12 bases between them. CDR1 is SGHVS and CDR2 is FQNEAQ in the germline V gene. The CDR3 extends over 15 amino acids. The CDR3 sequence: CASSLAYSSLNEQFF. The DNA for the CDR3 is TGTGCCAGCAGCTTAGCGTACAGTAGTCTCAATGAGCAGTTCTTC.

V usage is TRBV28 and J usage is TRBJ2-1, with D possibly TRBD2 on 6 matching bases. V was cut by 5 bases and J by 1 base, with 15 bases left in between. Germline V gene lookup returns CDR1 MDHEN and CDR2 SYDVKM. This CDR3 contains 16 residues. The CDR3 DNA follows: TGTGCCAGCAGTCCAGAAGGCGGGGAGTCCTACAATGAGCAGTTCTTC. Its protein product is CASSPEGGESYNEQFF.

Comments on this clonotype: A much bigger clone sits one base away, suggesting this may be a read error. The genes are TRBV4-3 and TRBJ2-1, with 7 bases lining up with TRBD2. The ends lost 9 bases at V and 0 bases at J; junction bases unmatched: 8. The length of the CDR3 is 15 residues. Per the germline V gene, CDR1 is LGHNA and CDR2 is YSLEER. The CDR3 DNA is TGCGCCAGACGGGAGGCTAGGGGCTCCTACAATGAGCAGTTCTTC. Protein product: CARREARGSYNEQFF.

The sample holds a few counts of this clonotype. This chain joins TRBV20-1 and TRBJ2-2; 8 bases fit TRBD1. Germline lookup yields CDR1 DFQATT and CDR2 SNEGSKA (reference sequence). V was pared by 6 bases and J by 5 bases, with 2 bases of the junction left unmatched. CDR3 size: 12 residues. CDR3: CSARQGTGELFF. Here the CDR3 DNA reads TGCAGTGCCCGACAGGGGACCGGGGAGCTGTTTTTT.

This clonotype was seen a handful of times. The chain carries TRBV20-1 and TRBJ1-2; D not resolved. There are 11 residues in the CDR3. The germline V gene encodes CDR1 DFQATT and CDR2 SNEGSKA (reference sequence). The V and J ends lost 8 bases and 7 bases respectively, with 14 bases between them. CDR3 bases: TGCAGTTCAAGAAGGACTACTGGCTACACCTTC. This encodes CSSRRTTGYTF.

This clonotype was picked up a small number of times. The chain has TRBV20-1 and TRBJ1-2; D is possibly TRBD1 (5 bases). CDR1 is DFQATT and CDR2 is SNEGSKA in the germline V gene (reference sequence). This CDR3 has 14 residues. V shed 0 bases and J shed 8 bases, with 16 bases lying between them. Here the CDR3 reads CSAREGVSINGYTF. The DNA of the CDR3 is TGCAGTGCTAGAGAAGGGGTCAGTATAAACGGCTACACCTTC.